Listed below are T cell receptor beta chains from one sample, sequenced in a study of T cell repertoires in cytomegalovirus infection. TCRdb used MiXCR to reprocess the reads, holding one entry per CDR3 protein. This repertoire shows about 400,000 distinct CDR3 sequences, less than 20% found once; its top ten account for approximately 8%. Sample: PBMCs. These receptors originate from a human donor in good health (CMV status not recorded). Some clones in this sample may be carry-over from other donors' samples. Each CDR3 is given with its conserved first and last residue. A D gene is named only where the DNA matches it firmly. For some rows the clone size is stated as once, few or many, or as a class when expanded; others skip it.

abundance,d_gene,len,v_gene,j_gene,CDR3nt,CDR3aa
.,.,13,TRBV15,TRBJ1-1,TGTGCCACCAGCAGAGCCAGCGGGACTGAAGCTTTCTTT,CATSRASGTEAFF
many,.,16,TRBV4-3,TRBJ1-1,TGCGCCAGCAGCCGATCCTACAGGGTGAGATTGACTGAAGCTTTCTTT,CASSRSYRVRLTEAFF
few,TRBD1,17,TRBV30,TRBJ2-3,TGTGCCTGGAGTGCGGGGACAGGGGCTTACCGAACAGATACGCAGTATTTT,CAWSAGTGAYRTDTQYF
few,TRBD2,15,TRBV7-9,TRBJ2-7,TGTGCCAGCAGCTTATCGGGTAGCGGGAACTACGAGCAGTACTTC,CASSLSGSGNYEQYF
many,.,13,TRBV7-2,TRBJ2-4,TGTGCCAGCAGCCGAACCCATGGAGACATTCAGTACTTC,CASSRTHGDIQYF
many,.,14,TRBV11-2,TRBJ2-7,TGTGCCAGCAGCACCGGGACAGTCGGCGGGGTGCAGTACTTC,CASSTGTVGGVQYF
.,.,19,TRBV20-1,TRBJ2-1,TGCAGTGCTAGAGATTTTAGCGGAAGGAAAAAGAGCTCCTACAATGAGCAGTTCTTC,CSARDFSGRKKSSYNEQFF
.,TRBD1,15,TRBV7-8,TRBJ1-2,TGTGCCAGCAGCAGAGGACGTACAGGGGAGGAAGGCTACACCTTC,CASSRGRTGEEGYTF
many,.,14,TRBV7-2,TRBJ1-1,TGTGCCAGCAGCTTAGTTGGCCAGGGGACTGAAGCTTTCTTT,CASSLVGQGTEAFF
.,TRBD1,19,TRBV7-2,TRBJ1-2,TGTGCCAGCAGCCCGTGGGGCGACAGGGTATTAAGGCCTAACTATGGCTACACCTTC,CASSPWGDRVLRPNYGYTF
.,.,14,TRBV27,TRBJ2-7,TGTGCCAGCAGTTCCCTTCTCCGATCCTACGAGCAGTACTTC,CASSSLLRSYEQYF
few,.,14,TRBV28,TRBJ2-5,TGTGCCAGCAGTTTCGGGGGGCCGGGAGAGACCCAGTACTTC,CASSFGGPGETQYF
many,.,14,TRBV7-9,TRBJ2-3,TGTGCCAGCAGCCAAGTGGCAGGCACAGATACGCAGTATTTT,CASSQVAGTDTQYF
.,.,17,TRBV2,TRBJ1-4,TGTGCCAGCAAGACCCCCCTCCAGGGGTACACTAATGAAAAACTGTTTTTT,CASKTPLQGYTNEKLFF
.,.,17,TRBV20-1,TRBJ2-1,TGCAGTGCCCTTACGATCGGACTGCCCAGCTCCTACAATGAGCAGTTCTTC,CSALTIGLPSSYNEQFF
many,.,13,TRBV7-9,TRBJ1-2,TGTGCCAGCAGCTTAGTTCAGACCTATGGCTACACCTTC,CASSLVQTYGYTF
few,.,15,TRBV18,TRBJ1-2,TGTGCCAGCTCACCAAGACAGGATTATAACTATGGCTACACCTTC,CASSPRQDYNYGYTF
few,.,14,TRBV7-8,TRBJ2-1,TGTGCCAGCAGCTTAGTGGTCGAGAACAATGAGCAGTTCTTC,CASSLVVENNEQFF
few,.,12,TRBV12-3/TRBV12-4,TRBJ2-3,TGTGCCAGCAGTTACGGGTGGGATACGCAGTATTTT,CASSYGWDTQYF
.,.,13,TRBV20-1,TRBJ1-5,TGCAGTGCTAGGTGGGGAAGCAATCAGCCCCAGCATTTT,CSARWGSNQPQHF
many,.,16,TRBV12-3/TRBV12-4,TRBJ2-5,TGTGCCAGCAGTTCTTACGTGAAAGGGGGATCGGAGACCCAGTACTTC,CASSSYVKGGSETQYF
few,.,15,TRBV19,TRBJ1-1,TGTGCCAGTAGTATAGACGTTCCAGGGGCTACTGAAGCTTTCTTT,CASSIDVPGATEAFF
many,.,14,TRBV11-1,TRBJ1-2,TGTGCCAGCAGCTTGGAGCAGCTCAATGGTGGCTACACCTTC,CASSLEQLNGGYTF
few,TRBD1,15,TRBV5-4,TRBJ1-6,TGTGCCAGCAGCTTTGACAGGGGGTCCCGGTCACCCCTCCACTTT,CASSFDRGSRSPLHF
few,TRBD2,14,TRBV7-2,TRBJ2-3,TGTGCCAGCAGCCTATCTAGCGGGAGTAATACGCAGTATTTT,CASSLSSGSNTQYF
many,.,15,TRBV27,TRBJ2-1,TGTGCCAGCAGTTTCGCGAGGGAATGGGGCGATGAGCAGTTCTTC,CASSFAREWGDEQFF
few,TRBD1,16,TRBV3-1,TRBJ1-4,TGTGCCAGCAGCAACCAGGGGGGAGCAACTAATGAAAAACTGTTTTTT,CASSNQGGATNEKLFF
.,.,13,TRBV12-3/TRBV12-4,TRBJ2-3,TGTGCCAGCACCCCGGGTCTCACAGATACGCAGTATTTT,CASTPGLTDTQYF
many,.,12,TRBV7-2,TRBJ2-3,TGTGCCAGCAGCTTACGGGAGGATACGCAGTATTTT,CASSLREDTQYF
many,.,15,TRBV7-6,TRBJ1-5,TGTGCCAGCAGCCCCGGTAGGCAGCCCATGTTTCCCCAGCATTTT,CASSPGRQPMFPQHF
few,TRBD1,14,TRBV19,TRBJ1-5,TGTGCCAGTAACTATGTGGGACAGTCTTGGCCCCAGCATTTT,CASNYVGQSWPQHF
many,.,13,TRBV7-2,TRBJ1-1,TGTGCCAGCAGCTTATACGTGCGCACTGAAGCTTTCTTT,CASSLYVRTEAFF
.,TRBD2,15,TRBV7-2,TRBJ2-1,TGTGCCAGCAGCCGGCGGGCGGGGGGCTACAATGAGCAGTTCTTC,CASSRRAGGYNEQFF
.,TRBD1,14,TRBV19,TRBJ1-2,TGTGCCAGTAGTATACTATCAGGGGGGTATGGCTACACCTTC,CASSILSGGYGYTF
few,.,15,TRBV7-2,TRBJ2-5,TGTGCCAGCAGCGCCACCGCAAGTGGACAAGAGACCCAGTACTTC,CASSATASGQETQYF
.,.,15,TRBV15,TRBJ2-7,TGTGCCACCAGCAGAGATGTCGGGGTGAACTACGAGCAGTACTTC,CATSRDVGVNYEQYF
.,.,12,TRBV20-1,TRBJ1-3,TGCAGTGCTAGTCAAAGTGGAAACACCATATATTTT,CSASQSGNTIYF
.,.,13,TRBV12-3/TRBV12-4,TRBJ2-5,TGTGCCAGCGGGGACGGATCCCAAGAGACCCAGTACTTC,CASGDGSQETQYF
.,.,15,TRBV5-1,TRBJ2-1,TGCGCCAGCAGCTTGTCGGGGTATGGTGGCAATGAGCAGTTCTTC,CASSLSGYGGNEQFF
many,.,15,TRBV7-2,TRBJ1-2,TGTGCCAGCAGCTCCCAAACGGCGAGGGTAGGCGGCTACACCTTC,CASSSQTARVGGYTF